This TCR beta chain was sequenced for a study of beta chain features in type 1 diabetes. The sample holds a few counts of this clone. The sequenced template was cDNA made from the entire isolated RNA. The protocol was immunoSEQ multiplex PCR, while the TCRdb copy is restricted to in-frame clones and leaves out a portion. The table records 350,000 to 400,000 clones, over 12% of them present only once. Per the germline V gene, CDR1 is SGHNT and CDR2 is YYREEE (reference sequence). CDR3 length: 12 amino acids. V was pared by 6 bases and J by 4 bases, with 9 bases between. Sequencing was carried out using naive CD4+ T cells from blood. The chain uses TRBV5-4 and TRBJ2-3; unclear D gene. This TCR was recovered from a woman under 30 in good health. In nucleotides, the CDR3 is TGTGCCAGCAACGGTATCGCAGATACGCAGTATTTT. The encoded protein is CASNGIADTQYF.